This T cell receptor beta chain emerged from a study of Tregs in tolerant kidney transplant recipients. Germline V gene sequence: CDR1 LNHDA, CDR2 SQIVND (reference sequence). V lost 1 base, J lost 3 bases, and 12 bases lay in between. The CDR3 totals 15 residues. Generated by immunoSEQ multiplex PCR, the TCRdb table keeps only in-frame clones and is missing some. The repertoire consists of 70,000 to 95,000 clones, with roughly 90% occurring once and the leading ten covering around 0.32%. CD4+CD25+CD127- Tregs, CD4+CD25- non-Tregs, CD4 and CD8 cells were sorted. The sequence was collected from a human donor who received a combined kidney and bone marrow transplant. Sequences were derived from Tregs from blood, sampled before the transplant. The gene calls are TRBV19 and TRBJ1-2; no clear D gene. The CDR3 nucleotides are TGTGCCAGTAGTATAGGCGGTGCAGAGGACTATGGCTACACCTTC. It yields the protein CASSIGGAEDYGYTF.